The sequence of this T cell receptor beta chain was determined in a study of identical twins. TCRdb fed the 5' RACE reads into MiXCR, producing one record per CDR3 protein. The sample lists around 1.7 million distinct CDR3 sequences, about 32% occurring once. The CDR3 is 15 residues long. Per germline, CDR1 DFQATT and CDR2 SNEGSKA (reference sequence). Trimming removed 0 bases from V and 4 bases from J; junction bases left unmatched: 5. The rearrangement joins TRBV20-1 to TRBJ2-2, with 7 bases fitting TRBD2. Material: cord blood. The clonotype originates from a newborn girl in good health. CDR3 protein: CSARDPREITGELFF. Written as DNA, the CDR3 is TGCAGTGCTAGAGATCCGCGGGAGATCACCGGGGAGCTGTTTTTT.